These 3 T cell receptor beta chains were all obtained from the same sample, sequenced in a study of metastatic and nonmetastatic thyroid tumors (dated by TCRdb to 2020 to 2021). Library preparation was by PCR. Sequencing used an Illumina HiSeq 4000. TCRdb redid the processing of the public reads, applying fastp at Q25 and MiXCR, and retained in-frame beta chains. This sample holds roughly 27,000 clones; about an eighth were observed only once. 4.5% to 6% of the sample belongs to the ten largest clones. None of the patients had been given any treatment before thyroid surgery. Material for sequencing was blood. The receptors shown here come from a female donor with papillary thyroid cancer or a benign thyroid nodule (not recorded which). Some clones in this sample may be carry-over from other donors' samples.

By sample fraction, this clone is medium-sized (0.01 to 0.1%). This chain links TRBV7-8 with TRBJ1-5; no definite D call. The CDR3 consists of 18 residues. V lost 3 bases, J lost 4 bases, and 22 bases lay in between. Germline V gene lookup returns CDR1 SGHVS and CDR2 FQNEAQ. The CDR3 protein is CASSLSRFPGGRNQPQHF. The CDR3 DNA follows: TGTGCCAGCAGCTTGTCCCGTTTTCCGGGAGGAAGGAATCAGCCCCAGCATTTT.

This clone was seen many times. This chain uses TRBV27 with TRBJ2-1; 10 nucleotides match TRBD2. The CDR3 has 15 amino acids. CDR1 is MNHEY and CDR2 is SMNVEV in the germline V gene (reference sequence). Trimming at V came to 3 bases and at J to 10 bases, leaving 9 bases not matched to a gene. The CDR3 protein is CASSLGLAGVVEQFF. CDR3 sequence (DNA): TGTGCCAGCAGTTTGGGGCTAGCGGGAGTAGTGGAGCAGTTCTTC.

This clone was observed at least ten times. The V call is TRBV28, the J call TRBJ2-7, with 11 bases aligning to TRBD2. Trimming at V came to 6 bases and at J to 7 bases, leaving 8 bases not matched to a gene. Germline assignment: CDR1 MDHEN and CDR2 SYDVKM. The CDR3 sequence is 14 residues long. The CDR3 DNA reads TGTGCCAGCAGCGCAACTAGCGGGAGTACTGAGCAGTACTTC. The encoded protein is CASSATSGSTEQYF.